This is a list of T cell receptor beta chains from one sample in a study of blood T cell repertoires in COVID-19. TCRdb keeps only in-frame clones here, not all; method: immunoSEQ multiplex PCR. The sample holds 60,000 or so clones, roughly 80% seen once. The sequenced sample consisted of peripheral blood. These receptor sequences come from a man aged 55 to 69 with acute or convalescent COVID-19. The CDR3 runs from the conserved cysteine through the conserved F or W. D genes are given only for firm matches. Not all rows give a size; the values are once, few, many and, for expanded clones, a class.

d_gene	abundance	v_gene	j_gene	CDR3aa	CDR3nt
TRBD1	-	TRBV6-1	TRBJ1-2	CASSEGGRGYGYTF	TGTGCCAGCAGTGAAGGGGGCAGGGGGTATGGCTACACCTTC
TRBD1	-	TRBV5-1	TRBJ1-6	CASSLGRDRGEVRNSPLHF	TGCGCCAGCAGCTTAGGCCGGGACAGGGGTGAAGTACGGAATTCACCCCTCCACTTT
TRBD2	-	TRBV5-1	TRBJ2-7	CASSLAGGQYEQYF	TGCGCCAGCAGCTTAGCGGGGGGGCAATACGAGCAGTACTTC
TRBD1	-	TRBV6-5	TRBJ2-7	CASSRDRAYEQYF	TGTGCCAGCAGCCGGGACAGGGCCTACGAGCAGTACTTC
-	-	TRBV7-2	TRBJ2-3	CASSFGYSTDTQYF	TGTGCCAGCAGCTTCGGGTATAGCACAGATACGCAGTATTTT
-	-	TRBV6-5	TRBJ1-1	CASRKGPGVNTEAFF	TGTGCCAGCAGGAAGGGCCCAGGGGTCAACACTGAAGCTTTCTTT
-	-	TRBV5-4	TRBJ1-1	CASSFDIMNTEAFF	TGTGCCAGCAGCTTCGACATAATGAACACTGAAGCTTTCTTT
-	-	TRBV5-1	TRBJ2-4	CASSPELAKNIQYF	TGCGCCAGCAGCCCGGAGCTAGCCAAAAACATTCAGTACTTC
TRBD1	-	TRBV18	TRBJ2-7	CASSPYTGGSYEQYF	TGTGCCAGCTCACCGTATACAGGGGGATCCTACGAGCAGTACTTC
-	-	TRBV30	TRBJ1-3	CAWGRLENTIYF	TGTGCCTGGGGGAGGCTGGAAAACACCATATATTTT
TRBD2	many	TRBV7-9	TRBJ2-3	CASSSLAGPTDTQYF	TGTGCCAGCAGCTCCCTAGCGGGGCCCACAGATACGCAGTATTTT
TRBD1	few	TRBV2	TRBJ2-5	CASSAQGLRETQYF	TGTGCCAGCAGTGCACAGGGGTTGAGGGAGACCCAGTACTTC
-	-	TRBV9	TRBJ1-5	CASSVDGSGVAQHF	TGTGCCAGCAGCGTAGACGGAAGCGGGGTCGCCCAGCATTTT
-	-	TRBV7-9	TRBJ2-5	CASSFRETQYF	TGTGCCAGCAGCTTCCGGGAGACCCAGTACTTC
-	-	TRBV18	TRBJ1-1	CASSPPGAYTEAFF	TGTGCCAGCTCACCACCGGGGGCGTACACTGAAGCTTTCTTT
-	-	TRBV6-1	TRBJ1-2	CASSEVQSWGYTF	TGTGCCAGCAGTGAAGTACAGAGCTGGGGCTACACCTTC
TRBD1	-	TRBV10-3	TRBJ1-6	CAISESKAGGISPLHF	TGTGCCATCAGTGAGTCGAAGGCAGGGGGCATCTCACCCCTCCACTTT
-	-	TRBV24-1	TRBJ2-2	CATSEWTDANTGELFF	TGTGCCACCAGTGAGTGGACAGACGCGAACACCGGGGAGCTGTTTTTT
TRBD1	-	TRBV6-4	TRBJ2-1	CANLQGARNEQFF	TGTGCCAACCTACAGGGGGCGCGTAATGAGCAGTTCTTC
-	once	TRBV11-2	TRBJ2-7	CASSSQAQAYEQYF	TGTGCCAGCAGCTCACAGGCCCAAGCCTACGAGCAGTACTTC
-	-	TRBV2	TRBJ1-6	CASSDVQGSSPLHF	TGTGCCAGCAGTGATGTCCAGGGTAGTTCACCCCTCCACTTT
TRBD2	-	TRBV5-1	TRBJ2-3	CASSLQSGGGIDTQYF	TGCGCCAGCAGCTTGCAAAGCGGGGGAGGGATAGATACGCAGTATTTT
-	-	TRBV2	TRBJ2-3	CASTREQGGVTDTQYF	TGTGCCTCAACCCGCGAGCAAGGTGGAGTCACAGATACGCAGTATTTT
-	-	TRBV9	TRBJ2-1	CASSVDPGGYNEQFF	TGTGCCAGCAGCGTAGATCCAGGGGGGTACAATGAGCAGTTCTTC
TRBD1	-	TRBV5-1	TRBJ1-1	CASGAGTGKPEAFF	TGCGCCAGCGGGGCCGGGACAGGGAAACCTGAAGCTTTCTTT
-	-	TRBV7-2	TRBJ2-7	CASSPRAYEQYF	TGTGCCAGCAGCCCGCGGGCCTACGAGCAGTACTTC
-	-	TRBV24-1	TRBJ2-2	CATSDPSGNPFGRGAVF	-
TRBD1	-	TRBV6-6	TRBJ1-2	CASRTRGLVYGYTF	TGTGCCAGCAGGACGAGGGGGCTGGTTTATGGCTACACCTTC
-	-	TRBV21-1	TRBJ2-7	CASSSSKCKRRDGYEQYF	TGTGCCAGCAGCAGTAGTAAGTGTAAGCGGAGGGACGGGTACGAGCAGTACTTC
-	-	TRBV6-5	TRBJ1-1	CASSSRYTEAFF	TGTGCCAGCAGTTCCAGATACACTGAAGCTTTCTTT
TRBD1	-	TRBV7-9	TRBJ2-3	CASSPGQGRRDTQYF	TGTGCCAGCAGCCCCGGACAGGGGCGTAGAGATACGCAGTATTTT
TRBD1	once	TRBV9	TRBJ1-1	CASSGTGDLTEAFF	TGTGCCAGCAGCGGGACAGGGGACCTCACTGAAGCTTTCTTT
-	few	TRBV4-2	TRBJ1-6	CASSHQGGNSPLHF	TGTGCCAGCAGCCATCAGGGTGGGAATTCACCCCTCCACTTT
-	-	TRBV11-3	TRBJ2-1	CASSLAPGPSAEQFF	TGTGCCAGCAGCTTAGCACCAGGCCCCTCGGCAGAGCAGTTCTTC
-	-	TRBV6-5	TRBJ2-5	CASSYRTGETQYF	TGTGCCAGCAGTTACCGCACGGGAGAGACCCAGTACTTC
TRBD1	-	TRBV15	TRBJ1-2	CATSRDRGDGYTF	TGTGCCACCAGCAGAGACAGGGGGGATGGCTACACCTTC
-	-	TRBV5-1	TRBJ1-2	CASSLEDSPGGYTF	TGCGCCAGCAGCTTGGAAGACAGCCCGGGTGGCTACACCTTC
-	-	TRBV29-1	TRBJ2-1	CSVDVAHTRGNEQFF	TGCAGCGTTGACGTAGCCCACACCCGGGGCAATGAGCAGTTCTTC
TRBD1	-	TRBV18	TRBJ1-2	CASSPTQTNRGASLYGYTF	TGTGCCAGCTCACCGACCCAAACGAACAGGGGTGCGAGCCTGTATGGCTACACCTTC
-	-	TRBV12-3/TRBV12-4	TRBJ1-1	CASSLAGNTEAFF	TGTGCCAGCAGTTTAGCGGGCAACACTGAAGCTTTCTTT
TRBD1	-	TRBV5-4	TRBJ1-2	CASSFGGGAGDYGYTF	TGTGCCAGCAGCTTTGGAGGGGGCGCAGGTGACTATGGCTACACCTTC
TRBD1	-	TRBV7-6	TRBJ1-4	CASSSLGTGLNEKLFF	TGTGCCAGCAGCTCACTAGGGACAGGGCTTAATGAAAAACTGTTTTTT
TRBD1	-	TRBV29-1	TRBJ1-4	CSVVYRGRGEKLFF	TGCAGCGTTGTTTATAGGGGGCGGGGTGAAAAACTGTTTTTT
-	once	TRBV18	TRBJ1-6	CASSPSGGPADSPLHF	TGTGCCAGCTCACCATCGGGGGGGCCTGCTGATTCACCCCTCCACTTT
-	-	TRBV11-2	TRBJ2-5	CASSLSIRVGETQYF	TGTGCCAGCAGCTTATCCATCAGGGTCGGGGAGACCCAGTACTTC